The T cell receptor (beta chain) described here comes from a study of OX40 agonist ivuxolimab in advanced cancers. A note on the overall study: Ivuxolimab was an agonistic, fully human IgG2 monoclonal antibody directed against OX40 (CD134), a costimulatory receptor. Intravenous ivuxolimab was administered to patients every 2 weeks at six dose levels: 0.01, 0.1, 0.3, 1.5, 3 and 10 mg/kg. Among the roughly 50 dose-escalation patients, 19 had hepatocellular carcinoma, roughly 15 melanoma, 9 renal cell carcinoma and 9 head and neck cancer. In the dose-escalation cohort, roughly four fifths of patients were male, and the mean age was approximately 55 years, with a range of roughly 20 to 85. Prior anti-PD-1, anti-PD-L1 or anti-CTLA-4 therapy was permitted, and 35% to 40% of dose-escalation patients had received checkpoint inhibitors. Partial responses were achieved by three dose-escalation patients, of whom one had hepatocellular carcinoma and two had cutaneous melanoma. Peripheral TCRbeta sequencing was intended to test whether TCR sequence diversity was altered and clonal T-cell expansion was caused by ivuxolimab. The paper covers the monotherapy dose-escalation part of the phase I ivuxolimab trial, which included N of about 50 patients. Results and caveats for the whole study, not just this receptor: Low levels of normalized T-cell clonal expansion were also seen in some patients who did not respond. In the 0.1-3.0 mg/kg groups, partial responders had among the lowest normalized peripheral clonal expansion, particularly in CD8+ T cells. The antigen specificity of the clonally expanded peripheral T cells was not determined. Clonal expansion of both CD4+ and CD8+ blood T cells was observed from baseline to week 6 at doses 0.1 to 3.0 mg/kg. After ivuxolimab, more expanded clones were found on average in CD8+ T cells than in CD4+ T cells.

The trial excluded patients who had a history of autoimmune disease or who were on systemic immunosuppression. Peripheral blood for TCR sequencing was collected from all dose cohorts at baseline, on cycle 4 day 1, and on cycle 7 day 1. The samples were taken from a phase I, first-in-human, multicenter, open-label dose-escalation trial of ivuxolimab. Adults with locally advanced or metastatic head and neck squamous cell, hepatocellular, melanoma or renal cell carcinoma were enrolled in the trial. CD4+ and CD8+ T cells were sorted separately from peripheral blood before TCR sequencing. V is reduced by 1 base and J by 0 bases, leaving a spacing of 20 bases between them. Taken from the germline V gene, the CDR1 and CDR2 loops are SGHAT and FQNNGV. The CDR3, from cysteine to phenylalanine, totals 19 residues. Just the 57-base CDR3 DNA is kept, in frame starting at base 1. Comment on this clone: This clone's antigen is unknown. No base qualities exist here, and no much larger clone lies one base off it.

Genomic DNA was extracted from sorted cells for sequencing of the TCRbeta CDR3 region. The immunoSEQ Assay was used for sequencing of TCRbeta CDR3 regions. The immuneACCESS repertoire file appears here via TCRdb, limited to in-frame rearrangements. These files lack a portion of the clones; in checked studies, under half of the deficit traces to unresolved V genes, and the cause of the others is not known. The sample table contains 70,000 or so clones; only one count was recorded for roughly 90% of them. The ten largest account for under 10% of the sample. The sequence links TRBV11-2 to TRBJ2-3; the D gene cannot be named for sure. The TCR was taken from an adult with an advanced solid tumor such as melanoma, head and neck, liver or kidney cancer. The specimen was CD4+ or CD8+ T cells sorted from blood, collected in a trial of the OX40 agonist ivuxolimab. The nucleotide sequence reads TGTGCCAGCAGCTTAGGCCTAATAGAAACCATCACTAGCACAGATACGCAGTATTTT. It encodes CASSLGLIETITSTDTQYF.